The following is a T cell receptor (beta chain) sequence with its context. What it recognizes is unknown. Sequencing used immunoSEQ multiplex PCR; TCRdb keeps in-frame clones, though not all of them. The sample yields under 100,000 clones, 85% to 95% seen once. The sample originates from a study of Tregs in tolerant kidney transplant recipients. Findings and limits, study-wide: This study did not directly address biological reproducibility. Findings come from small patient numbers and require larger validation.

Thawed PBMCs were FACS-sorted into unstimulated CD4+CD25+CD127- regulatory T cells, CD4+CD25- non-regulatory cells, CD4 and CD8 cells. Trimming took 4 bases from V and 11 from J, leaving 23 bases between them. Looked up from germline, CDR1 is ENHRY and CDR2 is SYGVKD. This CDR3 is built from 15 residues. This receptor was taken from a human donor in good health. The chain combines TRBV10-3 with TRBJ2-5; the D gene could be TRBD1 or TRBD2 (5 bases each). The specimen sequenced was CD8+ T cells from blood. Here the CDR3 DNA reads TGTGCCATCAGTGGAGGGCGGCCGGATGATTCAGGGCAGTACTTC. This codes for CAISGGRPDDSGQYF.